Listed here is a single T cell receptor (beta chain). The table came from immunoSEQ multiplex PCR; TCRdb's copy has only in-frame clones and leaves some out. This sample yields some 2,500,000 clones, of which 93% are seen a single time; around 0.37% belongs to the top ten. The data were obtained in a study of shared clonotypes between healthy human individuals. There are 16 residues in the CDR3. Germline CDR1 MNHEY, CDR2 SVGAGI. Trimming took 3 bases from V and 5 from J; bases not matched to a gene: 9. Sequencing was performed on naive CD4+ T cells from PBMCs. Subset given: CD45RA+ positively selected. The receptor was derived from a man between 18 and 35 years old in good health. Some clones in this sample may be carry-over from other donors' samples. This chain uses TRBV6-5 with TRBJ2-3; TRBD2 matches 9 bases. CDR3 sequence: CASSYRLAGSRDTQYF. The DNA of the CDR3 is TGTGCCAGCAGTTATCGGCTAGCGGGATCGAGAGATACGCAGTATTTT.